The subject of this entry is one T cell receptor (beta chain). Its antigen is not identified. This entry belongs to a study of T cell responses to AZD1222 COVID-19 vaccine. Findings of the study overall: Repertoires were obtained solely post-peak T cell response. It should be noted that donors were predominantly white British and more often female, and clonal diversity was possibly underestimated. A reported finding is that nearly half of spike-specific TCRs target unmutated variant regions.

Generated by immunoSEQ multiplex PCR, the TCRdb table keeps only in-frame clones and is missing some. Here the sample spans some 100,000 clones, around 88% being singletons. Germline V gives CDR1 LGHDT, CDR2 YNNKEL (reference sequence). V lost 0 bases to trimming and J lost 7 bases, with 12 bases between them. The CDR3 totals 14 residues. Pooled samples include second doses given at about 4 or 12 weeks. The sample was peripheral blood, taken 28 days after the second AZD1222 dose. This sequence was found in an adult who received the AZD1222 COVID-19 vaccine. This chain links TRBV3-1 (or the pseudogene TRBV3-2) with TRBJ1-2; no clear D. The CDR3 region is CASSQDFLAFGYTF. The DNA for the CDR3 is TGTGCCAGCAGCCAAGATTTCCTGGCCTTTGGCTACACCTTC.